This T cell receptor beta chain emerged from a study of blood T cells in healthy people across ages. The study, taken as a whole, reports: Per million T cells, TCR beta diversity dropped about linearly as age rose. Those diversity estimates obtained from one million T cells were thought to be underestimates.

The people who gave samples were healthy Caucasians from Russia, aged roughly 6 to 95. With regard to this clonotype: Its antigen is not identified.

Germline-derived CDR1 and CDR2 are MNHNS and SASEGT. The CDR3 consists of 16 residues. V was pared by 2 bases and J by 2 bases, with 16 bases between. Then a second PCR, running about 7 to 11 cycles, was carried out with a sample-barcoded 5' primer and a J-beta primer mix. TCRdb ran MiXCR on the 5' RACE reads and lists one entry per CDR3 protein. Among fewer than 950,000 distinct CDR3 sequences, roughly 50% were seen once, and the ten largest hold 41%. The chain combines TRBV6-1 with TRBJ2-7; a weak D match, TRBD1 (7 bases). The source of this sequence is an elderly man in good health. The sequenced sample consisted of blood. In DNA form, the CDR3 reads TGTGCCAGCAGTGAACAGGGGGGCGCGGTCCCCTACGAGCAGTACTTC. Its translation: CASSEQGGAVPYEQYF.